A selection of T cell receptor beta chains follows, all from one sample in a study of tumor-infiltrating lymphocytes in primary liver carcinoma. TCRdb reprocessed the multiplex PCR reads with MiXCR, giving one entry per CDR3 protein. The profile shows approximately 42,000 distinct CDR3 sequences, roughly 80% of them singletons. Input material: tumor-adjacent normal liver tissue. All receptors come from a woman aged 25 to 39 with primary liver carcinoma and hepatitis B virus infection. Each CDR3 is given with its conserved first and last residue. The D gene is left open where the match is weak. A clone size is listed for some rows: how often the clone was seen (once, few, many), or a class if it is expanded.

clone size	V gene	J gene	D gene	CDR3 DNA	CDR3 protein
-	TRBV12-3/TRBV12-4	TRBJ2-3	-	TGTGCCAACAGTTCTACCCAGTGCGATATGCAGTATTTT	CANSSTQCDMQYF
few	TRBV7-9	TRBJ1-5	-	TGTGCCAGCAGCCCCCGGGAGAACAATCAGCCCCAGCATTTT	CASSPRENNQPQHF
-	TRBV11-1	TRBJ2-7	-	TGTACCAGCAGCTTAGCGGCGGTCTCCTACGAGCAGTACTTC	CTSSLAAVSYEQYF
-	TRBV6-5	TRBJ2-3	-	TGTGCCAGCAGTTACTCAAGGTGGGATACGCAGTATTTT	CASSYSRWDTQYF
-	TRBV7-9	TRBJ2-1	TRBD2	TGTTTCAGCAGCTCGGGAGGCCTCTCCTACGAGCAGTTCTTC	CFSSSGGLSYEQFF
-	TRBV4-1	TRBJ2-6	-	TGCGCCAGCAGCCAAGGGACACCTGGGGTCAACGTCCTGACTTTC	CASSQGTPGVNVLTF
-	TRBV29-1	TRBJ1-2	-	TGCAGCGTTGAAGATTTATGGGCTGACGGCTACACCTTC	CSVEDLWADGYTF
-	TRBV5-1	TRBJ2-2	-	TGCGCCAGCAGCTTGAGGCACAGGTACAAGAACACCGGGGAGCTGTTTTTT	CASSLRHRYKNTGELFF
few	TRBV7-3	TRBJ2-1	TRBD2	TGTGCCAGCAGCTTGACTAGCGGGACGAACAATGAGCAGTTCTTC	CASSLTSGTNNEQFF
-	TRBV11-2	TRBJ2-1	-	TGTGCCAGCAGCTTAGTGAAGACTTCCTACAATGAGCAGTTCTTC	CASSLVKTSYNEQFF
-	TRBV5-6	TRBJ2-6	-	TGTGCCAGTAGCCAGGACAGCAGCTTCCCTGGGGCCAACGTCCTGGCTTTC	CASSQDSSFPGANVLAF
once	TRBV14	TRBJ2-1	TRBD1	TGTGCCAGCAGCCAGACCGGGACAGGACTCCACAATGAGCAGTTCTTC	CASSQTGTGLHNEQFF
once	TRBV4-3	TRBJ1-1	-	TGTGCAAGCAACCAAGATCCGGGGTCTCCAGCTTTCTTT	CASNQDPGSPAFF
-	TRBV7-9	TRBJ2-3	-	TGTGCCAGCAGCCATGGCAGTGCCCCTAGCACAGATACGCGGTATTTT	CASSHGSAPSTDTRYF
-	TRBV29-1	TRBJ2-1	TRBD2	TGCAGCGTTACCCCTGGACTAGCGGGAGAATACAATGAGCAGCTCTTC	CSVTPGLAGEYNEQLF
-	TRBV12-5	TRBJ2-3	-	TGTGCTAGTGGTATGACAGAACCAGAGGGTTCCTCCGATGATACGCAGTATTTC	CASGMTEPEGSSDDTQYF
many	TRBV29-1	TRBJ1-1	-	TGCAGCGTTAGGACAAGAGGGGACACTGAAGCTTTCTTT	CSVRTRGDTEAFF
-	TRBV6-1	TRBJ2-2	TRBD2	TGTGCCAGCAGTGACGCATTGGCGGGGGGGGCGAGCACCGGGGAGCTGTTTTTT	CASSDALAGGASTGELFF
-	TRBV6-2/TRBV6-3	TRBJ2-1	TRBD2	TGTGCTAGCAGTTACACCCGCGGGGGGGAGCAGTTCTTC	CASSYTRGGEQFF
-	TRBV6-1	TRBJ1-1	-	TGTGCCAGCAGTGAAGGCCTAGAGTGGCCCGCTGAAGTTTTCTTT	CASSEGLEWPAEVFF
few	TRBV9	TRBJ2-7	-	TGTGTCAGCAGCGTAGGTGACTCCGGTACCTACGAGCAGTACTTC	CVSSVGDSGTYEQYF
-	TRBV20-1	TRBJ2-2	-	TGCAGTGCTAGAGCGGGATCGAGCACGGGGACCGGGGAGTTGTTTTTT	CSARAGSSTGTGELFF
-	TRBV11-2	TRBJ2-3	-	TGTGCCAGGAGCTTCGCCCGGCCCACGCAGTATTTT	CARSFARPTQYF
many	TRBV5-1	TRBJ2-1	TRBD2	TGCGCCAGCAGCTTGGTAACGGGGGGGGTCAATGAGCAGTTCTTC	CASSLVTGGVNEQFF